The rows below give T cell receptor beta chains drawn from one sample of a study of cytomegalovirus exposure and HLA in healthy donors. TCRdb's copy holds only in-frame clones and misses some; the assay was immunoSEQ multiplex PCR. The listing contains 55,000 to 75,000 clones. Input material: PBMCs. These receptors were taken from a male donor in good health and CMV-seronegative. The CDR3 runs from the conserved cysteine through the conserved F or W. D genes are given only for firm matches.

j_call | d_call | v_call | cdr3_aa | cdr3_nt
TRBJ1-4 | TRBD1 | TRBV5-1 | CASSLPGQGQKLFF | TGCGCCAGCAGCTTACCGGGACAGGGGCAAAAACTGTTTTTT
TRBJ1-1 | - | TRBV6-6 | CATGRGEGTEAFF | TGTGCCACCGGGAGAGGGGAGGGCACTGAAGCTTTCTTT
TRBJ2-2 | - | TRBV6-5 | CASSSLGGFTGELFF | TGTGCCAGCAGTTCCCTAGGGGGATTCACCGGGGAGCTGTTTTTT
TRBJ2-7 | - | TRBV5-1 | CASSSGGRTFDEQYF | TGCGCCAGCAGCTCAGGTGGCAGAACGTTTGACGAGCAGTACTTC
TRBJ2-1 | - | TRBV7-3 | CASSPPGNEQFF | TGTGCCAGCAGCCCTCCCGGTAATGAGCAGTTCTTC
TRBJ2-6 | - | TRBV5-1 | CASSLGGQGANVLTF | TGCGCCAGCAGCTTGGGGGGGCAGGGGGCCAACGTCCTGACTTTC
TRBJ2-2 | - | TRBV30 | CASSPGSHRTGELFF | TGTGCCTCATCTCCGGGCTCCCACAGGACCGGGGAGCTGTTTTTT
TRBJ2-3 | TRBD2 | TRBV5-4 | CASSTRTSGDADTQYF | TGTGCCAGCAGCACACGAACTAGCGGGGATGCAGATACGCAGTATTTT
TRBJ1-1 | - | TRBV7-2 | CASSGRRTVNTEAFF | TGTGCCAGCAGCGGTCGACGGACAGTGAACACTGAAGCTTTCTTT
TRBJ1-3 | TRBD1 | TRBV7-2 | CASSSTGGAGNTIYF | TGTGCCAGCAGCTCGACAGGGGGGGCTGGAAACACCATATATTTT
TRBJ2-1 | TRBD2 | TRBV5-6 | CASNPLGGWNEQFF | TGTGCCAGCAACCCCCTCGGGGGGTGGAATGAGCAGTTCTTC
TRBJ1-1 | - | TRBV27 | CASSPQGWGNTEAFF | TGTGCCAGCAGCCCCCAGGGTTGGGGAAACACTGAAGCTTTCTTT
TRBJ2-3 | TRBD2 | TRBV9 | CASSAGTSGFTDTQYF | TGTGCCAGCAGCGCGGGGACTAGCGGGTTCACAGATACGCAGTATTTT
TRBJ2-1 | - | TRBV9 | CASSQTAQAYNEQFF | TGTGCCAGCAGCCAAACAGCCCAAGCTTACAATGAGCAGTTCTTC
TRBJ1-5 | - | TRBV7-2 | CASTIRGGNQPQHF | TGTGCCAGCACCATTAGGGGAGGGAATCAGCCCCAGCATTTT
TRBJ2-7 | TRBD2 | TRBV7-2 | CASSLRRRTSGFYEQYF | TGTGCCAGCAGCTTAAGACGTCGGACTAGCGGTTTCTACGAGCAGTACTTC
TRBJ2-2 | - | TRBV6-4 | CASSDTSRTGELFF | TGTGCCAGCAGTGACACTAGCAGGACCGGGGAGCTGTTTTTT
TRBJ2-7 | - | TRBV4-3 | CASSQSRASIYEQYF | TGCGCCAGCAGCCAATCGAGGGCCTCAATTTACGAGCAGTACTTC
TRBJ2-7 | - | TRBV6-5 | CASSYGRPAGGYEQYF | TGTGCCAGCAGTTACGGTCGGCCCGCCGGAGGCTACGAGCAGTACTTC
TRBJ2-7 | TRBD2 | TRBV15 | CATSRDIAGPYEQYF | TGTGCCACCAGCAGAGACATAGCGGGCCCCTACGAGCAGTACTTC
TRBJ2-7 | - | TRBV28 | CASSPGRGRSYEQYF | TGTGCCAGCAGCCCGGGCAGGGGCCGATCCTACGAGCAGTACTTC
TRBJ2-5 | TRBD1 | TRBV5-1 | CASSLWDRERSQYF | TGCGCCAGCAGCTTGTGGGACAGAGAAAGGTCCCAGTACTTC
TRBJ2-7 | TRBD1 | TRBV5-1 | CASRDPGTGTYEQYF | TGCGCCAGCAGGGACCCCGGGACAGGGACCTACGAGCAGTACTTC
TRBJ2-1 | TRBD2 | TRBV7-6 | CASGEGPADYNEQFF | TGTGCCAGCGGGGAGGGTCCGGCAGACTACAATGAGCAGTTCTTC
TRBJ2-2 | - | TRBV7-9 | CASSLQRLNTGELFF | TGTGCCAGCAGCTTACAGAGACTAAACACCGGGGAGCTGTTTTTT
TRBJ2-7 | - | TRBV6-5 | CASSSQAGAYEQYF | TGTGCCAGCAGTTCCCAGGCAGGGGCCTACGAGCAGTACTTC
TRBJ1-5 | TRBD1 | TRBV19 | CASRSGQGGINQPQHF | TGTGCCAGTAGGTCTGGACAGGGTGGGATCAATCAGCCCCAGCATTTT
TRBJ2-6 | - | TRBV7-9 | CASRDTNSGANVLTF | TGTGCCAGCAGGGACACAAACTCTGGGGCCAACGTCCTGACTTTC
TRBJ1-5 | - | TRBV27 | CASSSGGGAMAPGNQPQHF | TGTGCCAGCAGTTCGGGCGGGGGGGCGATGGCCCCTGGCAATCAGCCCCAGCATTTT
TRBJ2-5 | TRBD1 | TRBV7-8 | CASSSSRQGKETQYF | TGTGCCAGCAGCTCATCTAGACAGGGGAAGGAGACCCAGTACTTC
TRBJ1-3 | TRBD1 | TRBV11-1 | CASSWGQATYSGNTIYF | TGTGCCAGCAGCTGGGGACAGGCCACCTACTCTGGAAACACCATATATTTT
TRBJ1-6 | - | TRBV9 | CASSVDGRNNSPLHF | TGTGCCAGCAGCGTAGACGGGAGAAATAATTCACCCCTCCACTTT
TRBJ2-3 | - | TRBV7-2 | CASSVGTAYTDTQYF | TGTGCCAGCAGCGTCGGGACTGCTTACACAGATACGCAGTATTTT
TRBJ2-7 | - | TRBV7-9 | CASSFSQEYYEQYF | TGTGCCAGCAGCTTCAGCCAGGAATACTACGAGCAGTACTTC
TRBJ2-1 | TRBD2 | TRBV11-2 | CASSQAGLANNEQFF | TGTGCCAGCAGCCAAGCGGGGCTAGCTAACAATGAGCAGTTCTTC
TRBJ2-7 | - | TRBV5-6 | CASSLTGTPGEQYF | TGTGCCAGCAGCTTAACCGGGACACCCGGCGAGCAGTACTTC
TRBJ2-7 | TRBD1 | TRBV5-1 | CASSFGTGAYEQYF | TGCGCCAGCAGCTTTGGGACAGGGGCCTACGAGCAGTACTTC
TRBJ2-5 | TRBD2 | TRBV7-2 | CASSVLPAGGRQETQYF | TGTGCCAGCAGCGTTCTCCCAGCGGGAGGTCGTCAAGAGACCCAGTACTTC
TRBJ1-1 | - | TRBV7-2 | CASSTRGGRTEAFF | TGTGCCAGCAGCACCCGCGGCGGGCGCACTGAAGCTTTCTTT
TRBJ2-3 | TRBD2 | TRBV2 | CASSHGLAGGTDTQYF | TGTGCCAGCAGCCACGGACTAGCGGGGGGCACAGATACGCAGTATTTT
TRBJ1-4 | - | TRBV9 | CASSAGDGLANEKLFF | TGTGCCAGCAGCGCGGGGGACGGCCTCGCTAATGAAAAACTGTTTTTT
TRBJ1-1 | TRBD1 | TRBV29-1 | CSGRVNRGNTEAFF | TGCAGCGGGAGGGTTAACAGGGGGAACACTGAAGCTTTCTTT
TRBJ1-2 | - | TRBV9 | CASSVQQGRGYTF | TGTGCCAGCAGCGTACAACAGGGCCGTGGCTACACCTTC
TRBJ2-7 | - | TRBV15 | CATQEDAYEQYF | TGTGCCACCCAGGAGGACGCCTACGAGCAGTACTTC
TRBJ2-7 | TRBD1 | TRBV29-1 | CSVVEGTASEQYF | TGCAGCGTTGTGGAAGGGACAGCTTCGGAGCAGTACTTC
TRBJ2-3 | TRBD2 | TRBV6-1 | CASSGLAGYTDTQYF | TGTGCCAGCAGTGGACTAGCGGGGTACACAGATACGCAGTATTTT
TRBJ1-5 | - | TRBV6-1 | CASRTYRYGNQPQHF | TGTGCCAGCAGGACTTACAGGTACGGCAATCAGCCCCAGCATTTT
TRBJ2-7 | - | TRBV4-1 | CASSQGQDSYEQYF | TGCGCCAGCAGCCAGGGACAAGACTCCTACGAGCAGTACTTC
TRBJ2-3 | TRBD1 | TRBV18 | CASSPKKWTGSTDTQYF | TGTGCCAGCTCACCAAAGAAGTGGACAGGGTCTACAGATACGCAGTATTTT
TRBJ2-1 | TRBD2 | TRBV28 | CASNSGIYNEQFF | TGTGCCAGCAATAGCGGGATCTACAATGAGCAGTTCTTC
TRBJ1-5 | - | TRBV6-1 | CASSVGGGPTNNQPQHF | TGTGCCAGCAGTGTTGGGGGGGGACCCACCAATAATCAGCCCCAGCATTTT